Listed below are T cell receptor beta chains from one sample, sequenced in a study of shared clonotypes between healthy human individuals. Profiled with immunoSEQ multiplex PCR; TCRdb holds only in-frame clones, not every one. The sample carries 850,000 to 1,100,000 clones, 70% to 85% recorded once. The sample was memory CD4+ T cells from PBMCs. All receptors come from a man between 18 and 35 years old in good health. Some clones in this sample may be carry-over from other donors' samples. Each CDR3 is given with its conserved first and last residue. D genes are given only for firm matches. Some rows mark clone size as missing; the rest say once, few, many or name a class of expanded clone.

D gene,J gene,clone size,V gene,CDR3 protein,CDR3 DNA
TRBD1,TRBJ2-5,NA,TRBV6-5,CASSYTRQGETQYF,TGTGCCAGCAGTTACACCCGACAGGGGGAGACCCAGTACTTC
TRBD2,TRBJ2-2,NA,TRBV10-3,CAIKSSSGNSHTGELFF,TGTGCCATCAAAAGCTCTAGCGGGAATAGTCACACCGGGGAGCTGTTTTTT
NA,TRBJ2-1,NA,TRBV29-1,CSVEGFDEQFF,TGCAGCGTTGAGGGTTTCGATGAGCAGTTCTTC
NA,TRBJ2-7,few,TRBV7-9,CASSPSKNPAYEQYF,TGTGCCAGCAGCCCCTCTAAGAATCCAGCCTACGAGCAGTACTTC
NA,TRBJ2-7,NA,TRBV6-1,CASSEAPEPAYEQYF,TGTGCCAGCAGTGAAGCGCCAGAACCGGCCTACGAGCAGTACTTC
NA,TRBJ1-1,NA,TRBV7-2,CASSKDRDTGYTEALF,TGTGCCAGCAGCAAAGACCGGGACACCGGCTACACTGAAGCTCTCTTT
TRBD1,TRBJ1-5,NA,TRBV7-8,CASSYQTGGSNQPQHF,TGTGCCAGCAGCTACCAAACAGGGGGAAGCAATCAGCCCCAGCATTTT
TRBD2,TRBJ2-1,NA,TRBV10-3,CAISDSGTPDEQFF,TGTGCCATCAGCGATAGCGGGACCCCGGATGAGCAGTTCTTC
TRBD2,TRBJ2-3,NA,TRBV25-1,CASRAGSTDTQYF,TGTGCCAGCAGAGCGGGAAGTACAGATACGCAGTATTTT
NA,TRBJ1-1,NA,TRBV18,CASSPNTEAFF,TGTGCCAGCTCCCCAAACACTGAAGCTTTCTTT
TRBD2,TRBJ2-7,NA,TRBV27,CASRDGPGLRSYEQYF,TGTGCCAGCAGAGATGGGCCGGGACTACGATCCTACGAGCAGTACTTC
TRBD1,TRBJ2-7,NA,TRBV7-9,CASSSPLWDRDTYEQYF,TGTGCCAGCAGCTCGCCGTTGTGGGACAGGGATACCTACGAGCAGTACTTC
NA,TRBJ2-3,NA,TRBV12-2,CASRLDVGGSDTQYF,TGTGCAAGTCGCTTAGATGTAGGGGGGAGTGATACGCAGTATTTT
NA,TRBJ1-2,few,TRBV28,CASGRAGVLSTF,TGTGCCAGCGGTAGGGCAGGGGTATTGAGTACCTTC
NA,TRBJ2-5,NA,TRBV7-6,CASSLGAGGETQYF,TGTGCCAGCAGCTTAGGTGCGGGTGGAGAGACCCAGTACTTC
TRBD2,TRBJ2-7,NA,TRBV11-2,CASSLDRVAGGPAYEQYF,TGTGCCAGCAGCTTAGATCGGGTAGCGGGAGGGCCGGCGTACGAGCAGTACTTC
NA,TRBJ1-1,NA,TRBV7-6,CASSFGNEAFF,TGTGCCAGCAGCTTCGGTAATGAAGCTTTCTTT
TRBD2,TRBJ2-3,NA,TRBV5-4,CASTPSGRAADTQYF,TGTGCCAGCACTCCTTCCGGGAGGGCCGCAGATACGCAGTATTTT
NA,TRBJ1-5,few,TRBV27,CASSLARNQPQHF,TGTGCCAGCAGTTTGGCACGCAATCAGCCCCAGCATTTT
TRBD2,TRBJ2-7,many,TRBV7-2,CASALAGHVYEQYF,TGTGCCAGCGCCCTAGCGGGGCACGTCTACGAGCAGTACTTC